The next 15 T cell receptor beta chains were all read from a single sample in a study of blood T cell repertoires in COVID-19. The protocol was immunoSEQ multiplex PCR, while the TCRdb copy is restricted to in-frame clones and leaves out a portion. The sample lists about 280,000 clones; 70% to 90% were seen once. The sample taken for sequencing was PBMCs or T cells enriched from blood (not recorded which). The source of these receptors is a woman aged 60-75 years in a cohort exposed to, infected with or recovered from COVID-19 (not recorded which).

The gene calls are TRBV7-2 and TRBJ2-7; TRBD2 matches 7 bases. The germline V gene encodes CDR1 SGHTA and CDR2 FQGNSA. The CDR3 sequence is 16 residues long. After removal of 0 bases from V and 3 bases from J, the junction contained 8 bases not matched to a gene. The CDR3 DNA sequence: TGTGCCAGCAGCTTAGCTCACAGCGGGACCTACTACGAGCAGTACTTC. Its protein product is CASSLAHSGTYYEQYF.

V usage is TRBV6-5 and J usage is TRBJ1-5, with unresolved D. V lost 0 bases and J lost 6, with 12 bases in between. The CDR3 totals 15 residues. Germline V CDR1 and CDR2: MNHEY, SVGAGI. The CDR3 DNA reads as TGTGCCAGCAGTTACTCGAAGTCCAGCGCTCAGCCCCAGCATTTT. This encodes CASSYSKSSAQPQHF.

The chain has TRBV21-1 and TRBJ1-1. TRBV21-1 is flagged as a pseudogene. The CDR3 is 13 amino acids. DNA for the CDR3: TGTGCCAGCAGCAAAGTCTGGTACGGTGAAGCTTTCTTT. Amino acid sequence: CASSKVWYGEAFF.

The chain is built from TRBV11-2 and TRBJ2-2, with D possibly matching TRBD2 (5 bases). CDR3 length: 12 residues. Per the germline V gene, CDR1 is SGHAT and CDR2 is FQNNGV. V lost 1 base, J lost 9 bases, and 6 bases lay in between. The CDR3 region is CASSLGGWELFF. The CDR3 bases are TGTGCCAGCAGCTTAGGAGGGTGGGAGCTGTTTTTT.

This clone was found a few times. CDR3 in DNA: TGTGCCAGCAGCAGGACTAGCGGGAGCTACGAGCAGTACTTC. This sequence encodes CASSRTSGSYEQYF. The chain has TRBV3-1 (or the pseudogene TRBV3-2) and TRBJ2-7; TRBD2 matches 13 bases. With V trimmed by 5 bases and J by 3 bases, 1 base remained unmatched. Germline CDR1 is LGHDT and CDR2 is YNNKEL (reference sequence). CDR3 size: 14 residues.

This clone occurred once. CDR3 protein: CASSQEFRGTQYF. The CDR3 nucleotides are TGCGCCAGCAGCCAAGAATTTCGGGGGACCCAGTACTTC. The rearrangement joins TRBV4-1 to TRBJ2-5, with a weak D call TRBD2 (5 bases). V lost 0 bases, J lost 7 bases, and 9 bases lay in between. Looked up from germline, CDR1 is MGHRA and CDR2 is YSYEKL. This CDR3 has 13 residues.

The chain has TRBV9 and TRBJ2-1; 11 bases fit TRBD2. Germline loops: CDR1 SGDLS, CDR2 YYNGEE. This CDR3 is 16 amino acids long. V lost 0 bases to trimming and J lost 5 bases; unmatched junction nucleotides: 4. CDR3 sequence: CASSVVTTSGNNEQFF. CDR3 nucleotide sequence: TGTGCCAGCAGCGTAGTTACGACTAGCGGGAACAATGAGCAGTTCTTC.

The chain is built from TRBV2 and TRBJ2-2, with 7 positions matching TRBD1. The CDR3 spans 13 residues. Germline trimming cut 8 bases from V and 3 bases from J; bases unmatched to any gene: 3. CDR1 is SNHLY, CDR2 FYNNEI, per germline. Written as DNA, the CDR3 is TGTGCCAGCGGTACAGGGGACACCGGGGAGCTGTTTTTT. It translates to CASGTGDTGELFF.

The CDR3 DNA reads TGTGCCAGCAGCCGCCGACAGGGGGAAAAACTGTTTTTT. It specifies CASSRRQGEKLFF. The rearrangement joins TRBV11-2 to TRBJ1-4, with 8 bases matching TRBD1. Trimming cost V 5 bases and J 8 bases; bases outside gene matches: 4. The germline V gene encodes CDR1 SGHAT and CDR2 FQNNGV. The CDR3 consists of 13 residues.

The genes are TRBV28 and TRBJ1-2, with 9 bases lining up with TRBD1. The CDR3 loop spans 17 amino acids. Unmatched junction bases numbered 17, after V lost 4 bases and J lost 8 bases. CDR1 and CDR2 (germline): MDHEN, SYDVKM. CDR3 region: CASSSPFPGQGGLGYTF. CDR3 DNA: TGTGCCAGCAGTTCTCCCTTTCCGGGACAGGGAGGTTTGGGCTACACCTTC.

The genes are TRBV1 and TRBJ2-3; TRBD2, the D gene given by the table, was not confirmed from the DNA. TRBV1 is a recognized pseudogene. The CDR3 consists of 16 residues. CDR3 bases: TGCACCAGCAGCCAAAATCCAGCGGGAGACACAGATACGCAGTATTTT. Residues: CTSSQNPAGDTDTQYF.

The chain recombines TRBV30 with TRBJ1-1; a weak D match, TRBD1 (5 bases). The CDR3 consists of 13 residues. Per germline, CDR1 GTSNPN and CDR2 SVGIG (reference sequence). V dropped 3 bases and J dropped 3 bases, with 11 bases sitting between them. The CDR3 sequence is CAWRVGGDTEAFF. The CDR3 DNA reads as TGTGCCTGGAGGGTGGGAGGGGACACTGAAGCTTTCTTT.

The chain recombines TRBV15 with TRBJ2-7; 8 bases fit TRBD1. The CDR3 totals 14 residues. The trim removed 1 base at V and 4 bases at J, leaving 3 bases unmatched. CDR1 and CDR2 from the germline V gene are LNHNV and YYDKDF (reference sequence). Written as DNA, the CDR3 is TGTGCCACCAGCAGAGGCAGGGGGCTATACGAGCAGTACTTC. This gives the protein CATSRGRGLYEQYF. The full variable domain, with the rest looked up from reference TRBV15 and TRBJ2-7, is DAMVIQNPRYQVTQFGKPVTLSCSQTLNHNVMYWYQQKSSQAPKLLFHYYDKDFNNEADTPDNFQSRRPNTSFCFLDIRSPGLGDTAMYLCATSRGRGLYEQYFGPGTRLTVT.

This chain links TRBV9 with TRBJ1-2, with a possible D match to TRBD1 (6 bases). Germline CDR1 SGDLS, CDR2 YYNGEE. CDR3 size: 14 residues. Deletions cut 5 bases from V and 6 bases from J, with 17 bases between. CDR3 in amino acids: CASSNNRVIDGYTF. In nucleotides, the CDR3 is TGTGCCAGCAGTAATAACAGGGTTATTGATGGCTACACCTTC.

The gene calls are TRBV30 and TRBJ2-2, with D uncertain. The CDR3 is made up of 15 amino acids. Germline lookup yields CDR1 GTSNPN and CDR2 SVGIG (reference sequence). Trimming left V 3 bases short and J 7 bases short, with 18 bases between. The CDR3 DNA reads TGTGCCTGGAGCCGAACCACCCTCAGGTTCGGGGAGCTGTTTTTT. The encoded protein is CAWSRTTLRFGELFF.